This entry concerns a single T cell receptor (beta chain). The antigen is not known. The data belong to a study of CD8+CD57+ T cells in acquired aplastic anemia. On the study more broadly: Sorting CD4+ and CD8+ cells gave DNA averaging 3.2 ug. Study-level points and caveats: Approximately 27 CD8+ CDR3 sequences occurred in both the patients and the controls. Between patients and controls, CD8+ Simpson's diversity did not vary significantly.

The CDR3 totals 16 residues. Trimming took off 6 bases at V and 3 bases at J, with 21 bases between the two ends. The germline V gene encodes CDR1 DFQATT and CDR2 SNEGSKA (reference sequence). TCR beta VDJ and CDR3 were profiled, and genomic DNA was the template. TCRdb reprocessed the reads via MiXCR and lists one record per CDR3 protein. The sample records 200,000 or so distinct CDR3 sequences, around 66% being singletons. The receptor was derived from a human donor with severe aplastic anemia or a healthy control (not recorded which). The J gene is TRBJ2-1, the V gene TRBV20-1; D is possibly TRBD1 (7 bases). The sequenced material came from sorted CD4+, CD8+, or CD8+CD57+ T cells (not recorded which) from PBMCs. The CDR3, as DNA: TGCAGTGCCCTAACCCTCCAGGGGGGTAACTACAATGAGCAGTTCTTC. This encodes CSALTLQGGNYNEQFF.